The 23 T cell receptor beta chains below were found in one sample sequenced in a study of shared clonotypes between healthy human individuals. TCRdb's copy holds only in-frame clones and misses some; the assay was immunoSEQ multiplex PCR. The sample records 400,000 or so clones, 95% to 97% being singletons. Source material: memory CD8+ T cells sorted from blood. Subset denoted: CD45RO+ cells pooled with CCR7-negative TemRA cells. These receptors came from a man aged 25 to 40 in good health.

The chain employs TRBV5-6 and TRBJ1-1; 9 positions agree with TRBD1. The CDR3 is 13 amino acids. Germline CDR1 reads SGHDT; CDR2 reads YYEEEE. Trimming at V came to 4 bases and at J to 2 bases, leaving 0 bases not matched to a gene. CDR3 protein: CASSTGGNTEAFF. The DNA for the CDR3 is TGTGCCAGCAGCACAGGGGGCAACACTGAAGCTTTCTTT.

The chain is built from TRBV18 and TRBJ2-1; D unresolved. Germline values: CDR1 KGHSH, CDR2 LQKENI. There are 13 residues in the CDR3. V was shortened by 6 bases and J by 1 base, with 7 bases between the two germline ends. In DNA form, the CDR3 reads TGTGCCAGCTCTTATGGTTCCTACAATGAGCAGTTCTTC. This sequence encodes CASSYGSYNEQFF.

J is TRBJ2-5 and V is TRBV19; TRBD2 aligns across 8 bases. Trimming at V came to 3 bases and at J to 1 base, leaving 13 bases not matched to a gene. This CDR3 comprises 18 residues. Germline CDR1 LNHDA, CDR2 SQIVND (reference sequence). Written as DNA, the CDR3 is TGTGCCAGTAGTATGAGGAATGCGGGGGGATACCTCCAAGAGACCCAGTACTTC. This codes for CASSMRNAGGYLQETQYF.

This clone was recorded only once. The CDR3 DNA reads as TGTGCCTGGAGTCGTCAGGGGGCTTCTACTAACTATGGCTACACCTTC. It is translated as CAWSRQGASTNYGYTF. The rearrangement links TRBV30 to TRBJ1-2, with 8 bases lining up with TRBD1. The CDR3 length is 16 residues. Germline V gene data show CDR1 as GTSNPN and CDR2 as SVGIG (reference sequence). V shed 2 bases, J shed 0 bases, and the junction held 8 bases outside the gene matches.

The V and J genes are TRBV20-1 and TRBJ2-4; no clear D gene. Germline V gene data show CDR1 as DFQATT and CDR2 as SNEGSKA (reference sequence). This CDR3 region has 11 residues. V lost 4 bases, J lost 0 bases, and 1 base lay in between. CDR3 sequence reads: CSAIAKNIQYF. In DNA, the CDR3 is TGCAGTGCTATAGCCAAAAACATTCAGTACTTC.

This clone was picked up one time. The rearrangement uses TRBV5-6 and TRBJ1-5, with D maybe TRBD1 (6 bases). The CDR3 is made up of 13 amino acids. CDR1 is SGHDT, CDR2 YYEEEE, per germline. Trimming shortened V by 7 bases and J by 4 bases, and 12 bases separated the two germline ends. The CDR3 region has the DNA TGTGCCAGCGAGGACAGACTTAATCAGCCCCAGCATTTT. This codes for CASEDRLNQPQHF.

V is TRBV5-1 and J is TRBJ1-2, with D perhaps matching TRBD1 (6 bases). Germline V gene sequence: CDR1 SGHRS, CDR2 YFSETQ. V lost 2 bases and J 6 bases, leaving 17 bases between the germline ends. This CDR3 spans 15 amino acids. Here the CDR3 DNA reads TGCGCCAGCAGCTTTAGGGAACAGGGAGAGAATGGCTACACCTTC. Translating gives CASSFREQGENGYTF.

V gene TRBV4-1 combines with J gene TRBJ2-4, with 7 bases aligning to TRBD1. The V segment lost 1 base and the J segment 9 bases; nucleotides outside the gene matches: 0. The CDR3 length is 12 residues. Germline CDR1 and CDR2: MGHRA and YSYEKL. The CDR3 loop reads CASSQAGGIQYF. CDR3 DNA sequence: TGCGCCAGCAGCCAAGCAGGGGGCATTCAGTACTTC.

For the CDR3, the DNA is TGTGCCAGCAGCTTCCGGGAGGGCGCTGAAGCTTTCTTT. It specifies CASSFREGAEAFF. This sequence joins TRBV7-2 and TRBJ1-1, with D uncertain. CDR3 length: 13 residues. V was pared by 3 bases and J by 6 bases, with 11 bases between. Germline values: CDR1 SGHTA, CDR2 FQGNSA.

The rearrangement joins TRBV4-1 to TRBJ2-5, with 8 nucleotides matching TRBD2. CDR3 length equals 17 residues. In germline, CDR1 is MGHRA, CDR2 YSYEKL. V shed 1 base, J shed 2 bases, and the junction held 9 bases outside the gene matches. The CDR3 region is CASSQVALAVPQETQYF. The CDR3 region has the DNA TGCGCCAGCAGCCAAGTCGCACTAGCGGTCCCGCAAGAGACCCAGTACTTC.

CDR3 bases: TGTGCCTGGAGTACAGTTTTTCCTCCTTCCTACGAGCAGTACTTC. As protein: CAWSTVFPPSYEQYF. V and J are TRBV30 and TRBJ2-7, with no clear D. Germline V gives CDR1 GTSNPN, CDR2 SVGIG (reference sequence). Trimming cost V 2 bases and J 1 base, with 15 bases left between them. This CDR3 comprises 15 residues.

Only one count was recorded for this clone. The chain carries TRBV5-1 and TRBJ2-7; 11 bases align to TRBD2. CDR3 length: 15 amino acids. Germline values: CDR1 SGHRS, CDR2 YFSETQ. V dropped 5 bases and J dropped 6; count of bases not matched to a gene: 10. The DNA of the CDR3 is TGCGCCAGCAGACTCGGGATAGCGGGAGGGTCCGAGCAGTACTTC. It specifies CASRLGIAGGSEQYF.

CDR3 residues: CASSYGTAPAGEQYF. CDR3 nucleotide sequence: TGTGCCAGCAGCTATGGGACTGCCCCAGCGGGCGAGCAGTACTTC. V and J are TRBV6-6 and TRBJ2-7, with D perhaps TRBD2 (6 bases). The CDR3 spans 15 residues. The V gene lost 6 bases and the J gene lost 6 bases, with 21 bases spanning the gap. Looked up from germline, CDR1 is MNHNY and CDR2 is SVGAGI (reference sequence).

The chain couples TRBV29-1 to TRBJ2-7; maybe TRBD1 (5 bases). The germline V and J ends were trimmed by 0 bases and 7 bases, with 16 bases remaining between them. Germline CDR1 is SQVTM and CDR2 is ANQGSEA. This CDR3 has 14 amino acids. The CDR3 is CSVEDPKGWKEQYF. The DNA for the CDR3 is TGCAGCGTTGAAGATCCTAAGGGGTGGAAGGAGCAGTACTTC.

The chain is built from TRBV11-2 and TRBJ2-7; D gene uncertain. The CDR3 loop spans 13 amino acids. Germline CDR1 is SGHAT and CDR2 is FQNNGV. Between the trimmed V and J ends, which lost 0 bases and 3 bases, there was a span of 6 bases. The DNA of the CDR3 is TGTGCCAGCAGCTTAGAGCGACTCTACGAGCAGTACTTC. This translates into CASSLERLYEQYF.

The chain couples TRBV7-2 to TRBJ2-4; TRBD1 aligns across 7 bases. The V segment lost 3 bases and the J segment 1 base; nucleotides outside the gene matches: 0. The germline CDR1 and CDR2 sequences are SGHTA and FQGNSA. The CDR3 has 14 amino acids. CDR3 in DNA: TGTGCCAGCAGCTTGACAGGGGCCAAAAACATTCAGTACTTC. It is translated as CASSLTGAKNIQYF.

In its sample, this clone was seen once. This chain connects TRBV5-1 to TRBJ2-7; no reliable D call. There are 13 residues in the CDR3. The V gene's germline CDR1 is SGHRS and CDR2 YFSETQ. With 1 base removed from V and 3 bases from J, the gap between germline ends came to 8 bases. CDR3 nucleotides: TGCGCCAGCAGCTTGAGGACCGACTACGAGCAGTACTTC. It translates to CASSLRTDYEQYF.

The CDR3 region is CSVLLPGLYGYTF. CDR3 nucleotides: TGCAGCGTTTTACTACCGGGGCTCTATGGCTACACCTTC. The chain combines TRBV29-1 with TRBJ1-2; a weak D match, TRBD1 (5 bases). V lost 5 bases, J lost 4 bases, and 14 bases lay in between. Germline CDR1 SQVTM, CDR2 ANQGSEA. This CDR3 comprises 13 residues. The full variable domain, in which reference TRBV29-1 and TRBJ1-2 provide the parts outside the CDR3, is SAVISQKPSRDICQRGTSLTIQCQVDSQVTMMFWYRQQPGQSLTLIATANQGSEATYESGFVIDKFPISRPNLTFSTLTVSNMSPEDSSIYLCSVLLPGLYGYTFGSGTRLTVV.

The gene calls are TRBV28 and TRBJ2-2; D is unclear. Trimming removed 5 bases from V and 4 bases from J, with 11 bases in between. CDR3 length: 14 amino acids. Germline loops: CDR1 MDHEN, CDR2 SYDVKM. CDR3 DNA: TGTGCCAGCAGTGAGAGGTTGGGCACCGGGGAGCTGTTTTTT. Amino acid sequence: CASSERLGTGELFF.

The gene calls are TRBV29-1 and TRBJ2-1, with 7 bases fitting TRBD1. The CDR3 has 13 residues. After removal of 4 bases from V and 0 bases from J, the junction contained 0 bases not matched to a gene. Germline V CDR1 and CDR2: SQVTM, ANQGSEA. The CDR3 DNA follows: TGCAGCGTTGGGGACAGCTCCTACAATGAGCAGTTCTTC. The encoded protein is CSVGDSSYNEQFF.

The chain couples TRBV10-3 to TRBJ2-1, with 11 bases lining up with TRBD2. This CDR3 contains 15 residues. The V segment lost 7 bases and the J segment 6 bases; nucleotides outside the gene matches: 8. CDR1 and CDR2 (germline): ENHRY, SYGVKD. The CDR3 coding sequence is TGTGCCATCACTCACTTAGCGGGAGGGACCAATGAGCAGTTCTTC. Amino acids: CAITHLAGGTNEQFF.

Worth noting for this clone: Because it lacks the conserved phenylalanine or tryptophan at the end, this CDR3 is likely a read error. The chain employs TRBV25-1 and TRBJ2-7; D is unclear. V lost 1 base and J lost 3, with 7 bases in between. CDR1 is MGHDK, CDR2 SYGVNS, per germline. CDR3 length: 13 residues. CDR3 loop: CASSESRSYEQYL. The CDR3, as DNA: TGTGCCAGCAGTGAATCCCGTAGCTACGAGCAGTACCTC.

The table lists this clone with a count of one. The chain uses TRBV2 and TRBJ2-7; tentative D call: TRBD2 (7 bases). The CDR3 has 14 residues. CDR1 is SNHLY, CDR2 FYNNEI, per germline. V was clipped by 0 bases and J by 7 bases, with 13 bases between them. CDR3 nucleotides: TGTGCCAGCAGTGAAGCGGGAGGGGGTCGAGAGCAGTACTTC. It is translated as CASSEAGGGREQYF.